The 8 T cell receptor beta chains presented below share a single source sample, sequenced in a study of OX40 agonist ivuxolimab in advanced cancers. Profiled with immunoSEQ multiplex PCR; TCRdb holds only in-frame clones, not every one. Counted here are roughly 80,000 clones, roughly 86% occurring once; the ten biggest clones make up around 6.9%. The starting material was CD4+ or CD8+ T cells sorted from blood, obtained in a trial of the OX40 agonist ivuxolimab. Every receptor here comes from an adult with an advanced solid tumor such as melanoma, head and neck, liver or kidney cancer.

In DNA, the CDR3 is TGTGCCAGCAGTGAATCCAGGACTAGCGGGAACACCGGGGAGCTGTTTTTT. Translating it yields CASSESRTSGNTGELFF. This chain links TRBV25-1 with TRBJ2-2; TRBD2 matches 10 bases. CDR1 is MGHDK and CDR2 is SYGVNS in the germline V gene. The CDR3 is 17 residues long. The trim removed 1 base at V and 1 base at J, leaving 3 bases unmatched.

This chain links TRBV5-1 with TRBJ2-5; the D gene is possibly TRBD2 (5 bases). The germline V gene has CDR1 SGHRS and CDR2 YFSETQ. Trimming pared 5 bases from V and 3 bases from J, leaving 14 bases between. The CDR3 totals 14 residues. The CDR3, as DNA: TGCGCCAGCAGAACCCTGCAGAGGGAAGAGACCCAGTACTTC. It yields the protein CASRTLQREETQYF. Supplemented by reference TRBV5-1 and TRBJ2-5, the full variable domain reads KAGVTQTPRYLIKTRGQQVTLSCSPISGHRSVSWYQQTPGQGLQFLFEYFSETQRNKGNFPGRFSGRQFSNSRSEMNVSTLELGDSALYLCASRTLQREETQYFGPGTRLLVL.

The chain carries TRBV18 and TRBJ2-4; 15 bases fit TRBD2. The CDR3 consists of 18 residues. Germline trimming cut 3 bases from V and 6 bases from J; bases unmatched to any gene: 9. CDR1 KGHSH and CDR2 LQKENI come from the germline V gene. This chain's CDR3 is CASSPPGLAGGMGNIQYF. CDR3 nucleotide sequence: TGTGCCAGCTCACCTCCTGGACTAGCGGGAGGGATGGGAAACATTCAGTACTTC. Looking up the rest from reference TRBV18 and TRBJ2-4 gives the full variable domain: NAGVMQNPRHLVRRRGQEARLRCSPMKGHSHVYWYRQLPEEGLKFMVYLQKENIIDESGMPKERFSAEFPKEGPSILRIQQVVRGDSAAYFCASSPPGLAGGMGNIQYFGAGTRLSVL.

The rearrangement joins TRBV2 to TRBJ2-3, with TRBD1 as a possible D gene (6 bases). This CDR3 spans 15 amino acids. V was pared by 4 bases and J by 0 bases, with 11 bases between. Germline loops: CDR1 SNHLY, CDR2 FYNNEI. CDR3 coding DNA: TGTGCCAGCAGTGTGGGGACAAAAAGCACAGATACGCAGTATTTT. It translates to CASSVGTKSTDTQYF.

The V call is TRBV7-9, the J call TRBJ1-3; the match to TRBD1 covers 7 bases. The germline V gene has CDR1 SEHNR and CDR2 FQNEAQ (reference sequence). This CDR3 contains 15 residues. J gave up 5 bases and V 6 bases, and 10 bases lay outside the gene matches. The CDR3 nucleotides read TGTGCCAGCAGTTCCGACAGGGCCTTGAGAAACACCATATATTTT. Protein sequence: CASSSDRALRNTIYF.

The V gene is TRBV6-6, the J gene TRBJ1-6; D unclear. In germline, CDR1 is MNHNY, CDR2 SVGAGI (reference sequence). The V end was cut by 2 bases, the J end by 7 bases, with 9 bases between. This CDR3 region has 14 residues. CDR3 nucleotides: TGTGCCAGCAGTTACGAAGGGAACAATTCACCCCTCCACTTT. Encoded protein: CASSYEGNNSPLHF.

This chain connects TRBV6-5 to TRBJ1-4, with D perhaps TRBD1 (5 bases). Trimming shortened V by 6 bases and J by 0 bases, and 8 bases separated the two germline ends. Germline V gene sequence: CDR1 MNHEY, CDR2 SVGAGI. The CDR3 has 14 amino acids. CDR3 sequence reads: CASSGTATNEKLFF. In DNA, the CDR3 is TGTGCCAGCAGCGGGACTGCAACTAATGAAAAACTGTTTTTT.

This clone was picked up one time. The CDR3 region is CASSQGRNTEAFF. The CDR3 region has the DNA TGTGCCAGCAGCCAAGGTAGGAACACTGAAGCTTTCTTT. The chain uses TRBV14 and TRBJ1-1; D uncertain. CDR3 length: 13 residues. Deletions cut 1 base from V and 1 base from J, with 4 bases between. In germline, CDR1 is SGHDN, CDR2 FVKESK.